This TCR beta chain was identified during a study of CD8 T cells in Susac syndrome. J was trimmed by 4 bases and V by 7 bases; bases with no gene match: 7. From germline, CDR1 is SNHLY and CDR2 FYNNEI. CDR3 size: 14 residues. The RNA input was about 0.5 to 1 ug, and it was reverse transcribed with random hexamers. TCRdb reprocessed the immunoSEQ multiplex PCR reads via MiXCR and lists one record per CDR3 protein. The sample consists of about 140,000 distinct CDR3 sequences, around 96% of them appearing once. Sample: CD4+ T cells from PBMCs. The source is a human donor with multiple sclerosis. V gene TRBV2 combines with J gene TRBJ2-1; 7 bases map to TRBD2. CDR3 DNA sequence: TGTGCCAGCAATCGTGGGACTACTTACAATGAGCAGTTCTTC. This translates into CASNRGTTYNEQFF.